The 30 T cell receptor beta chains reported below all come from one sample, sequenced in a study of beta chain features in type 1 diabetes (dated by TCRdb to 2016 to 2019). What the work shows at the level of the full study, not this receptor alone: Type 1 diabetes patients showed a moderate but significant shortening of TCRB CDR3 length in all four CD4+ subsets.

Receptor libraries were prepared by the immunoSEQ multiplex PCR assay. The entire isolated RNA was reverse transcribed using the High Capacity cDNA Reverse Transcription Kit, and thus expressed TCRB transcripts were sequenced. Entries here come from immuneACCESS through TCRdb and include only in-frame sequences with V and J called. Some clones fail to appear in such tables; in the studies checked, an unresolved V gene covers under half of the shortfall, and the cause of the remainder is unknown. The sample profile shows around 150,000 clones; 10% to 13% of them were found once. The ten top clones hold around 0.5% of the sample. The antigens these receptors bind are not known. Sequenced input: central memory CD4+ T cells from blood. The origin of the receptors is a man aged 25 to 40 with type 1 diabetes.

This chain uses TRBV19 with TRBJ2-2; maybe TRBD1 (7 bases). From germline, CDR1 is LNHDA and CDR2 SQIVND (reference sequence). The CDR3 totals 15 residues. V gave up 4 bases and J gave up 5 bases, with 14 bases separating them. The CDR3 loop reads CASSRRQGGTGELFF. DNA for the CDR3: TGTGCCAGTAGTAGACGACAGGGAGGTACCGGGGAGCTGTTTTTT.

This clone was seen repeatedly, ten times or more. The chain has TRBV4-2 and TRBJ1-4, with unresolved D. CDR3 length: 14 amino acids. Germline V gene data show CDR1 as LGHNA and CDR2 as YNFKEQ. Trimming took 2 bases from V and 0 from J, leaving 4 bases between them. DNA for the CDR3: TGTGCCAGCAGCCAACTGTCAACTAATGAAAAACTGTTTTTT. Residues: CASSQLSTNEKLFF.

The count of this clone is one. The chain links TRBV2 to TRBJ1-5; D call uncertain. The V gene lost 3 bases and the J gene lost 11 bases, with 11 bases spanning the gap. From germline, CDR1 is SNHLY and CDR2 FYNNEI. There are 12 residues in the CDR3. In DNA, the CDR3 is TGTGCCAGCAGTGACGTCCGAGGGTCCCAGCATTTT. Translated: CASSDVRGSQHF.

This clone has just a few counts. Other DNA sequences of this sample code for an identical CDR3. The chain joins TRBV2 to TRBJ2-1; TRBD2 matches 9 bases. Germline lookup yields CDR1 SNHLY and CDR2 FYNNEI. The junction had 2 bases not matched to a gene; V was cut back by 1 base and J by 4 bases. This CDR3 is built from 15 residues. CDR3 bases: TGTGCCAGCAGTGAAGGCCTAGCGGGGTACAATGAGCAGTTCTTC. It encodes CASSEGLAGYNEQFF.

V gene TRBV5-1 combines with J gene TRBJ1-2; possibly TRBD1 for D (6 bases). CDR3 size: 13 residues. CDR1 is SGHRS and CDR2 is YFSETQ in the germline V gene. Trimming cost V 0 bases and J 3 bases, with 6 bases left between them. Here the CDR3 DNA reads TGCGCCAGCAGCTTGGGACAGGACTATGGCTACACCTTC. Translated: CASSLGQDYGYTF.

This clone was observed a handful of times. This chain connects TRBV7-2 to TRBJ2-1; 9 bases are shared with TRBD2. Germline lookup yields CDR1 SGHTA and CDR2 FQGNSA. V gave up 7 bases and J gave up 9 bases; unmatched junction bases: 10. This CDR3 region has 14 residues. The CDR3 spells CASTIIAGVFEQFF. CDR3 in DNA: TGTGCCAGCACCATTATAGCGGGAGTCTTTGAGCAGTTCTTC.

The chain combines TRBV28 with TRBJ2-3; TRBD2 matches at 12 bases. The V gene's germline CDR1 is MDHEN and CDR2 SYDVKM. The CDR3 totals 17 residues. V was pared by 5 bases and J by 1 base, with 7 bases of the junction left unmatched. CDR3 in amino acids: CASSPPRLAGGTDTQYF. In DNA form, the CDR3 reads TGTGCCAGCAGTCCCCCCCGACTAGCGGGAGGCACAGATACGCAGTATTTT.

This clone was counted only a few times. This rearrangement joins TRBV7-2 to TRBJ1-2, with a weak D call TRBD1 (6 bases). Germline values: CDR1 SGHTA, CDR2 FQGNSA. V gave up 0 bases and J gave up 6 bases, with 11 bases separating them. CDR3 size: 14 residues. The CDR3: CASSLALAGDGYTF. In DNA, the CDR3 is TGTGCCAGCAGCTTAGCGCTGGCAGGGGATGGCTACACCTTC.

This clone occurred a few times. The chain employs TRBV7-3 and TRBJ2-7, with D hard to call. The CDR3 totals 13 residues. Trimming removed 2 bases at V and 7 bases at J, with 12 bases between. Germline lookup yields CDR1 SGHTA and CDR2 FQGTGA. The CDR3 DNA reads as TGTGCCAGCAGCTTACTAGTTTATCGAGAGCAGTACTTC. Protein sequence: CASSLLVYREQYF. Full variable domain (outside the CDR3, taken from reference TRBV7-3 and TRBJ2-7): GAGVSQTPSNKVTEKGKYVELRCDPISGHTALYWYRQSLGQGPEFLIYFQGTGAADDSGLPNDRFFAVRPEGSVSTLKIQRTERGDSAVYLCASSLLVYREQYFGPGTRLTVT.

CDR3 bases: TGTGCCACGACCCAGCGCTATAGCACAGATACGCAGTATTTT. Translating it yields CATTQRYSTDTQYF. The V and J genes are TRBV18 and TRBJ2-3; D call uncertain. V was cut by 10 bases and J by 0 bases, with 14 bases left in between. Germline V gene data show CDR1 as KGHSH and CDR2 as LQKENI. This CDR3 has 14 amino acids.

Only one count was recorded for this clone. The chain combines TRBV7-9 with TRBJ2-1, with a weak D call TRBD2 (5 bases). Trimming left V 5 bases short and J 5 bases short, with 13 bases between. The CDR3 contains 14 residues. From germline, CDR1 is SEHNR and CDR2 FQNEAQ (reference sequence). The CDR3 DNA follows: TGTGCCAGCAGCCTCCGTCGGCGGGACAATGAGCAGTTCTTC. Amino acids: CASSLRRRDNEQFF.

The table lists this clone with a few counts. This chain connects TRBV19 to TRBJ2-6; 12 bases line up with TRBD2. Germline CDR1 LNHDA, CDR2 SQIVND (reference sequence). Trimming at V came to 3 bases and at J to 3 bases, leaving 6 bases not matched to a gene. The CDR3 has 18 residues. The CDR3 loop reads CASSIRLAGGVGANVLTF. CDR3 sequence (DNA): TGTGCCAGTAGTATCCGTCTAGCGGGAGGGGTTGGGGCCAACGTCCTGACTTTC.

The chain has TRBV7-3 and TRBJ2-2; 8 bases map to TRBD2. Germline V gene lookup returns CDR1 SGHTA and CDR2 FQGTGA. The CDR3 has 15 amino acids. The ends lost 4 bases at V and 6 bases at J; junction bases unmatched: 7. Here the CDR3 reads CASSSPGLGAGELFF. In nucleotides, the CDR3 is TGTGCCAGCAGCTCGCCGGGACTAGGGGCCGGGGAGCTGTTTTTT.

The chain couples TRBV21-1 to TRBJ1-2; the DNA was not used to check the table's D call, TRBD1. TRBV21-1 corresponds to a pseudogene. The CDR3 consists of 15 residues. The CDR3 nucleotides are TGTGCCAGCAGCAAGGGCGCAGGTACTAACTATGGCTACACCTTC. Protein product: CASSKGAGTNYGYTF.

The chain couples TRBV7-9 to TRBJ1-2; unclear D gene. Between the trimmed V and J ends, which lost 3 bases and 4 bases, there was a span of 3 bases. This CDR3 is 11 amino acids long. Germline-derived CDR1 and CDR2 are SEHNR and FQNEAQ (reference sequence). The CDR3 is CASSFSYGYTF. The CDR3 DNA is TGTGCCAGCAGCTTTAGCTATGGCTACACCTTC.

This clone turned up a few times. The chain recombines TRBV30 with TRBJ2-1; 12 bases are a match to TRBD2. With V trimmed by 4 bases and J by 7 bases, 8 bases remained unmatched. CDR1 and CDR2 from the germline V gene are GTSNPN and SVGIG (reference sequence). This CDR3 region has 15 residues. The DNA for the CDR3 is TGTGCCTGGACCCTTGGGCTAGCGGGAGGGAATGAGCAGTTCTTC. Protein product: CAWTLGLAGGNEQFF.

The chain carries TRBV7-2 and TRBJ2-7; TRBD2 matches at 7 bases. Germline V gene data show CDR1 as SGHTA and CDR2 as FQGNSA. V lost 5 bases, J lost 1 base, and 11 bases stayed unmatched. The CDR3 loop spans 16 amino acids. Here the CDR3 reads CASSAGVGRLSYEQYF. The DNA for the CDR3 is TGTGCCAGCAGCGCGGGAGTAGGCAGGCTTTCCTACGAGCAGTACTTC.

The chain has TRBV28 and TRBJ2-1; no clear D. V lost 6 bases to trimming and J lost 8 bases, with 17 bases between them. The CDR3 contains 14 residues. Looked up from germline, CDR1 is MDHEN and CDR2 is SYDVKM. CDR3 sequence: CASRPRHRYDEQFF. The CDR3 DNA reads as TGTGCCAGCAGACCCCGACACCGATACGATGAGCAGTTCTTC.

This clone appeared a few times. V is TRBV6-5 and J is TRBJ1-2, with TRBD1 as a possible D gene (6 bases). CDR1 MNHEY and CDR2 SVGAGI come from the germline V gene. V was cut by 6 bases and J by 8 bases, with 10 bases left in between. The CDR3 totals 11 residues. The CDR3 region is CASRQGQGYTF. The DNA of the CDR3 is TGTGCCAGCAGACAGGGTCAGGGCTACACCTTC.

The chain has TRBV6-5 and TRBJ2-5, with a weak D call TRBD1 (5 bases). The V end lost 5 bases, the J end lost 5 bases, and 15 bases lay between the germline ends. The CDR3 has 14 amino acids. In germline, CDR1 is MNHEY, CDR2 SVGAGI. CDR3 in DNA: TGTGCCAGCAGTGCTACAGGATTCCGGGAGACCCAGTACTTC. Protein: CASSATGFRETQYF.

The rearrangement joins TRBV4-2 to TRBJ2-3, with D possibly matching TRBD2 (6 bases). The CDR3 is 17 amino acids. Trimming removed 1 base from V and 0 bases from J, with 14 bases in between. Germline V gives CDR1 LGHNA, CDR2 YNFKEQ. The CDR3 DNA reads TGTGCCAGCAGCCAAGTTTATTCCAGCGGGAGCACAGATACGCAGTATTTT. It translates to CASSQVYSSGSTDTQYF.

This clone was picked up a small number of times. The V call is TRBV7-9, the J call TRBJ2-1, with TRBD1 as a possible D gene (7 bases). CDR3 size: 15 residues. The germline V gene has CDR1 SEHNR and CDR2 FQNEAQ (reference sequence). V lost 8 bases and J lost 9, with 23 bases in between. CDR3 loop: CASSLAGTDGGEQFF. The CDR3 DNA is TGTGCCAGCTCCCTCGCCGGGACAGACGGGGGTGAGCAGTTCTTC.

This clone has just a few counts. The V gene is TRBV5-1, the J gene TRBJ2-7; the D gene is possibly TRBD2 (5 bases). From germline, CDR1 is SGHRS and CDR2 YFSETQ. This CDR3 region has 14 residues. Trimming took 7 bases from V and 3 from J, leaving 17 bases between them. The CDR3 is CASSPGEGIYEQYF. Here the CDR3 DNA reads TGCGCCAGCTCCCCTGGAGAGGGTATCTACGAGCAGTACTTC.

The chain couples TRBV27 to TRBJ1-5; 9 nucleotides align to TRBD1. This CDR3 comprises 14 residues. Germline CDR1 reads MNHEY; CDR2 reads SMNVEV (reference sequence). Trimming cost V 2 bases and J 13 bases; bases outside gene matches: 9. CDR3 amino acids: CASSLTGQGSFQHF. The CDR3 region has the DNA TGTGCCAGCAGTTTAACGGGACAGGGTAGTTTTCAGCATTTT.

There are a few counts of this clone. The CDR3 sequence is CASTDMGLAGPRGANVLTF. In DNA, the CDR3 is TGTGCCAGCACCGACATGGGACTAGCGGGACCGCGAGGGGCCAACGTCCTGACTTTC. The V call is TRBV27, the J call TRBJ2-6; 13 nucleotides align to TRBD2. The CDR3 has 19 amino acids. Germline V gives CDR1 MNHEY, CDR2 SMNVEV (reference sequence). After removal of 7 bases from V and 4 bases from J, the junction contained 13 bases not matched to a gene.

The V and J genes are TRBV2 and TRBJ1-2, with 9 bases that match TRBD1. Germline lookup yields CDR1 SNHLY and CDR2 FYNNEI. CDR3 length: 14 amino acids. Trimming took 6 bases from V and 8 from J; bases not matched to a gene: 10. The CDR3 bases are TGTGCCAGCAGGGTCAGCGACAGGGGGAGAGGCTACACCTTC. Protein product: CASRVSDRGRGYTF.

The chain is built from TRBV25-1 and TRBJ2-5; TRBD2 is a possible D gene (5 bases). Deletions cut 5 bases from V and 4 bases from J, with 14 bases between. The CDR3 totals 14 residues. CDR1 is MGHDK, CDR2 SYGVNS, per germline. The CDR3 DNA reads TGTGCCAGCAGTTATACGGGGATTCGAGAGACCCAGTACTTC. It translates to CASSYTGIRETQYF. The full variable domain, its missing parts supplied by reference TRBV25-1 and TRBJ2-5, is EADIYQTPRYLVIGTGKKITLECSQTMGHDKMYWYQQDPGMELHLIHYSYGVNSTEKGDLSSESTVSRIRTEHFPLTLESARPSHTSQYLCASSYTGIRETQYFGPGTRLLVL.

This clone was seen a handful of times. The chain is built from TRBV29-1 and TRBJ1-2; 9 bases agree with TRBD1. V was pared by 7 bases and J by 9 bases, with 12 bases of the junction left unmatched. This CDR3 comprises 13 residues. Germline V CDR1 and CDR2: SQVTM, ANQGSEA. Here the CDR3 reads CSARDRDLDRYTF. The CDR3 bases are TGCAGCGCCCGGGACAGGGATCTTGATCGCTACACCTTC.

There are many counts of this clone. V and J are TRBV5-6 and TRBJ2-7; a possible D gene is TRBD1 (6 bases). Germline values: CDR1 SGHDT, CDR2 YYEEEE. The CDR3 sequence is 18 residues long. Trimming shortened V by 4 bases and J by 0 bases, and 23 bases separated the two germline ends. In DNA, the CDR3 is TGTGCCAGCAGCCAGTCCGGGACACGGTACCGGCTCTCCTACGAGCAGTACTTC. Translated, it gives CASSQSGTRYRLSYEQYF. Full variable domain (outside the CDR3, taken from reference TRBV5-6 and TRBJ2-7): DAGVTQSPTHLIKTRGQQVTLRCSPKSGHDTVSWYQQALGQGPQFIFQYYEEEERQRGNFPDRFSGHQFPNYSSELNVNALLLGDSALYLCASSQSGTRYRLSYEQYFGPGTRLTVT.

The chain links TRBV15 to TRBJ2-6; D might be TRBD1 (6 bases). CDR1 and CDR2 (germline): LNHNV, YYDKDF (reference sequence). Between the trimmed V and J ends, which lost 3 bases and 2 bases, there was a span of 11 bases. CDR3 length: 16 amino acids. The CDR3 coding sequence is TGTGCCACCAGCAGGGGAACAGGGCCTGGGGCCAACGTCCTGACTTTC. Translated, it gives CATSRGTGPGANVLTF.